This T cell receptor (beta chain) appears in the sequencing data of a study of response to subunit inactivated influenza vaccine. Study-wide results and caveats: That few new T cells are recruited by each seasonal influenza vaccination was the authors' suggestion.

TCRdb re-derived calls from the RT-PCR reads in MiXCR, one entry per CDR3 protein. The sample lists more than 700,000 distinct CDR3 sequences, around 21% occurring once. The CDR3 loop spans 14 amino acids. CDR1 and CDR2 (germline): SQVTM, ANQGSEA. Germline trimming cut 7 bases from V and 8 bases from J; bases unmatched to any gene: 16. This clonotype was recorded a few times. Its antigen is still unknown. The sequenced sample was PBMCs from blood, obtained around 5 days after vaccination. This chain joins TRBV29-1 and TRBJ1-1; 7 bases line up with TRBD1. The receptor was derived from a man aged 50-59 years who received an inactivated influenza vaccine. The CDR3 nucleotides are TGCAGCGCTATACCTCCCAGGACAGGACGGGAAGCTTTCTTT. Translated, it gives CSAIPPRTGREAFF.